This T cell receptor beta chain was documented in a study of shared clonotypes between healthy human individuals. Study-wide findings and caveats: An expected dependence of interdonor clonotype sharing on sequencing depth was noted.

As for this clone: The target antigen is unknown.

Sequencing used immunoSEQ multiplex PCR; TCRdb keeps in-frame clones, though not all of them. Of about 2,100,000 clones listed, 85% to 95% were seen once; the top ten hold about 1.5%. With V trimmed by 4 bases and J by 4 bases, 4 bases remained unmatched. Germline V CDR1 and CDR2: KGHSH, LQKENI. The CDR3 is 14 residues long. It was CD45RO-negative cells, positively selected for CCR7, that made up naive CD8 cells, with terminally differentiated effector memory CD45RA+ cells excluded. Sample: naive CD8+ T cells from PBMCs. The source of this sequence is a man aged 18 to 30 in good health. Some clones in this sample may be carry-over from other donors' samples. This sequence joins TRBV18 and TRBJ2-3; 8 nucleotides align to TRBD2. CDR3 in DNA: TGTGCCAGCTCACAAGCGGGAGTCGCAGATACGCAGTATTTT. It codes for CASSQAGVADTQYF.